Reported below is one TCR beta chain. The data derive from a study of blood T cell repertoires in COVID-19. The CDR3 loop spans 15 amino acids. After removal of 5 bases from V and 2 bases from J, the junction contained 7 bases not matched to a gene. Germline CDR1 and CDR2: MNHEY and SVGAGI. Produced via immunoSEQ multiplex PCR; TCRdb's table is partial and in-frame only. The repertoire holds a few hundred thousand clones, approximately 89% seen once, with around 4.6% in the top ten. The chain uses TRBV6-5 and TRBJ2-3; 7 bases align to TRBD2. The sample consisted of peripheral blood. The receptor was isolated from a woman aged 40-49 years who had recovered from COVID-19. Written as DNA, the CDR3 is TGTGCCAGCAGTAAGCTAAGCGGGACCACAGATACGCAGTATTTT. Translating gives CASSKLSGTTDTQYF.